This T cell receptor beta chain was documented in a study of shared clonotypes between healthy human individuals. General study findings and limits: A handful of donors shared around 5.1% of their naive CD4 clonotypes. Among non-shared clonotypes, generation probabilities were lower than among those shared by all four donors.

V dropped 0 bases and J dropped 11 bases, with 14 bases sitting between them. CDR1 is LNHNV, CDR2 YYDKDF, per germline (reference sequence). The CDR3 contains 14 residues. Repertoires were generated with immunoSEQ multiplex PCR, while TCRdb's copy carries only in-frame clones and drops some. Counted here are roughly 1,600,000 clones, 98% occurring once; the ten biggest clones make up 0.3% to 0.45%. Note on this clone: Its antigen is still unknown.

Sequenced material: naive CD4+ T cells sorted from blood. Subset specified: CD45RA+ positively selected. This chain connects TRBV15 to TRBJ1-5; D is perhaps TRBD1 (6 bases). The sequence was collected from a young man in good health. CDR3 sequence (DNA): TGTGCCACCAGCAGAGACAGGGGCGTCGTAGCCCAGCATTTT. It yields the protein CATSRDRGVVAQHF.